The entry that follows covers one T cell receptor beta chain sequence. The CDR3 runs to 12 residues. Germline V CDR1 and CDR2: LNHNV, YYDKDF (reference sequence). The V end was cut by 5 bases, the J end by 5 bases, with 9 bases between. These data come from a study of CD8 T cells in ankylosing spondylitis. Each CDR3 protein is one row after TCRdb ran MiXCR on the 5' RACE reads. The table has under 200,000 distinct CDR3 sequences, 9.8% seen once. The sample taken for sequencing was blood, either unsorted or a sorted T cell fraction (not recorded which). This rearrangement joins TRBV15 to TRBJ1-1, with D hard to call. The sequence derives from a female donor with ankylosing spondylitis or in good health (not recorded which). The CDR3 DNA follows: TGTGCCACCAGCCCGGGGAGGACTGAAGCTTTCTTT. Translating it yields CATSPGRTEAFF.